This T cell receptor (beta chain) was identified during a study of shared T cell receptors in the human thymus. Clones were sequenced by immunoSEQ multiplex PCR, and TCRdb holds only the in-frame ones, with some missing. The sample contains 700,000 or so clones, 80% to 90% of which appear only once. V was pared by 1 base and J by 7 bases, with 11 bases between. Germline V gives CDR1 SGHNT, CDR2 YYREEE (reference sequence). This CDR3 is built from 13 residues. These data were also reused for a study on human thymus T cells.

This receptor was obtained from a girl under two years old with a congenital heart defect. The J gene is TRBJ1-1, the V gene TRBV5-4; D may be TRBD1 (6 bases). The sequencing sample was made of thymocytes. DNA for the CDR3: TGTGCCAGCAGCTTGAGCCTACAGGGTGAAGCTTTCTTT. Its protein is CASSLSLQGEAFF.